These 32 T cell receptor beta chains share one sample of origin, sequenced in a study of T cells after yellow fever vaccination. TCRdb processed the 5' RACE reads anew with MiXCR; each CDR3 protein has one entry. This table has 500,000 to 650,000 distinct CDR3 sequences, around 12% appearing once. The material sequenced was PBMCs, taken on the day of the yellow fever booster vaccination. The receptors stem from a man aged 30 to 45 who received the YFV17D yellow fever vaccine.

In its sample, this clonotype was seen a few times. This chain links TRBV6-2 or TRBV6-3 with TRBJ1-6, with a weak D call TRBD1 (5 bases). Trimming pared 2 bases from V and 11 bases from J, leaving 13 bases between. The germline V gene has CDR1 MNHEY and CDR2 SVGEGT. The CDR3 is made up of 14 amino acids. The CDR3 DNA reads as TGTGCCAGCAGTTACCCCCGGGACGAAACACCCCTCCACTTT. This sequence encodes CASSYPRDETPLHF.

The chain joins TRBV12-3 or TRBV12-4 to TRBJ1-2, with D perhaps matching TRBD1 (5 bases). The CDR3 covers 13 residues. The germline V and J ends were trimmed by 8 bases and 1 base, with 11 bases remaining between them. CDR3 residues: CASGGEINYGYTF. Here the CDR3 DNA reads TGTGCCAGCGGGGGGGAAATTAACTATGGCTACACCTTC.

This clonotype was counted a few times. The CDR3 DNA reads TGTGCCAGCAGCCAAGATAGCGGGAGTAGGTCAGATACGCAGTATTTT. This translates into CASSQDSGSRSDTQYF. V is TRBV3-1 and J is TRBJ2-3, with 9 bases aligning to TRBD2. This CDR3 is 16 amino acids long. Germline V gene lookup returns CDR1 LGHDT and CDR2 YNNKEL (reference sequence). Trimming took 0 bases from V and 4 from J; bases not matched to a gene: 5.

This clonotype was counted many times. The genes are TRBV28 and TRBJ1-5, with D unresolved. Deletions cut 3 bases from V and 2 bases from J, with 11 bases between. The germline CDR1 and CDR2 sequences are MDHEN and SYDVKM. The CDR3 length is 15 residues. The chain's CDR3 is CASSLPPSGNQPQHF. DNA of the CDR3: TGTGCCAGCAGTTTGCCACCGTCCGGCAATCAGCCCCAGCATTTT.

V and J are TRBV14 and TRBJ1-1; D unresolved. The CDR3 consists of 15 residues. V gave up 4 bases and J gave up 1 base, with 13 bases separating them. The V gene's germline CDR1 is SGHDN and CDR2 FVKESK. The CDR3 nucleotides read TGTGCCAGCAGCCCCCTATCCAGAGGGAACACTGAAGCTTTCTTT. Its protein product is CASSPLSRGNTEAFF.

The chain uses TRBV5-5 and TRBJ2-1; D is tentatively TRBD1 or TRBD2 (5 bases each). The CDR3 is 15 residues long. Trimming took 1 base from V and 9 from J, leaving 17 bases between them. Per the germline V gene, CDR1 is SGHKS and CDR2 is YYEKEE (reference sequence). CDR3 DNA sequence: TGTGCCAGCAGCTTGAAAGGGTCCTCAGGGAGTGAGCAGTTCTTC. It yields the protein CASSLKGSSGSEQFF.

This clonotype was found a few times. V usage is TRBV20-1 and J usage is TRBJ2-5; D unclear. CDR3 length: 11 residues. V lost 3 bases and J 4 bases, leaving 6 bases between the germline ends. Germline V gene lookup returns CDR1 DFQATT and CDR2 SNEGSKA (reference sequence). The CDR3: CSARIRETQYF. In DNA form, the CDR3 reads TGCAGTGCTAGGATTAGAGAGACCCAGTACTTC.

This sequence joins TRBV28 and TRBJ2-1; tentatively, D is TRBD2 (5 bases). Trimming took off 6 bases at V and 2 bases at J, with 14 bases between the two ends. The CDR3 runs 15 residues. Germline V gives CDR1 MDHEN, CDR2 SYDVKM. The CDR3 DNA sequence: TGTGCCAGCAGCAATACGCCGAGGGCCTACAATGAGCAGTTCTTC. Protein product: CASSNTPRAYNEQFF.

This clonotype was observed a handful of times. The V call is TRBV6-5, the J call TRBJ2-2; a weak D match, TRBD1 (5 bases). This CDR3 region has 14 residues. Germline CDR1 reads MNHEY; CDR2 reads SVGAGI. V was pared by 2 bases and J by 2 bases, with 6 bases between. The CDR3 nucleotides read TGTGCCAGCAGTTACCAGGGAAACACCGGGGAGCTGTTTTTT. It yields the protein CASSYQGNTGELFF.

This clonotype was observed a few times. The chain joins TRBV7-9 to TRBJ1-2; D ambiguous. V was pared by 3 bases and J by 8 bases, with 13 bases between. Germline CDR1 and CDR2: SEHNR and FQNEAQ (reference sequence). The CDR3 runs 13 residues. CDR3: CASSFASQEGYTF. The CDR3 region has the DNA TGTGCCAGCAGCTTCGCCAGTCAGGAAGGCTACACCTTC.

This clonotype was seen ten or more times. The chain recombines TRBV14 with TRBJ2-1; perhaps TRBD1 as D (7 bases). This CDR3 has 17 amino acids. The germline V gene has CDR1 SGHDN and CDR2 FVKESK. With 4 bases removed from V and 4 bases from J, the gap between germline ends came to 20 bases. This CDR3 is CASSLGWRGPLYNEQFF. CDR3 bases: TGTGCCAGCAGCCTAGGATGGAGGGGGCCCCTATACAATGAGCAGTTCTTC.

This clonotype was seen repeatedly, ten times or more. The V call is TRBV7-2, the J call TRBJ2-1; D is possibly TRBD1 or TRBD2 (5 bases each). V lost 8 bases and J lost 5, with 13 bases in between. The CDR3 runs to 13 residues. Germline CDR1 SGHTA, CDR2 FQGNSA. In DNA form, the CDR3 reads TGTGCCAGCTCACCAGGGAGAAACAATGAGCAGTTCTTC. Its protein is CASSPGRNNEQFF.

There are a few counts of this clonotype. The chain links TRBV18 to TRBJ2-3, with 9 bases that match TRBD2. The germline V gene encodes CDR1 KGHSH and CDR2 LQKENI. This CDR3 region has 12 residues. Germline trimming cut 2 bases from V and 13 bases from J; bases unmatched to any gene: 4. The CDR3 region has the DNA TGTGCCAGCTCACCAAGGGAGCGGGAGGAGTATTTT. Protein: CASSPREREEYF.

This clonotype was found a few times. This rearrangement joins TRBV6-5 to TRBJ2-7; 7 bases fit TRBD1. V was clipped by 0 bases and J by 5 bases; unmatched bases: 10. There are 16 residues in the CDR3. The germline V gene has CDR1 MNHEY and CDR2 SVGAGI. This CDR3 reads CASSYSASTGTDEQYF. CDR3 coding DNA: TGTGCCAGCAGTTACTCCGCCTCGACAGGGACGGACGAGCAGTACTTC.

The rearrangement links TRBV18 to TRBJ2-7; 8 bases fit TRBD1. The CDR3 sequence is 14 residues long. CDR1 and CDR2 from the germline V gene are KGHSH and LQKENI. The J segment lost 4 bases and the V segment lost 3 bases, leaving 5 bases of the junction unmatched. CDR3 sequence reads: CASSPNRGEYEQYF. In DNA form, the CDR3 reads TGTGCCAGCTCACCCAACAGGGGGGAATACGAGCAGTACTTC.

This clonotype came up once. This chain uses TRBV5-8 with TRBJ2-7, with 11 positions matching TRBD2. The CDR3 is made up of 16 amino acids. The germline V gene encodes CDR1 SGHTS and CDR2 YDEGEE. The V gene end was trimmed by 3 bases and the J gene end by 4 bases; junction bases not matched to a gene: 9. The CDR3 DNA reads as TGTGCCAGCAGCTCCCCTTCACTAGCGGGAGTGTACGAGCAGTACTTC. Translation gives CASSSPSLAGVYEQYF.

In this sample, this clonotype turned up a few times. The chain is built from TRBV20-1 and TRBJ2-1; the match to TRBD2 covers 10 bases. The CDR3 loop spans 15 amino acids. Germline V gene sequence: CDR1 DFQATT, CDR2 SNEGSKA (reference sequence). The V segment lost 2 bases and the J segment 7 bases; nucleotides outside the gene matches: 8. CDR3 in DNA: TGCAGTGCTAGAAATGCTAGCGGGAGTAGGAATGAGCAGTTCTTC. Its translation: CSARNASGSRNEQFF.

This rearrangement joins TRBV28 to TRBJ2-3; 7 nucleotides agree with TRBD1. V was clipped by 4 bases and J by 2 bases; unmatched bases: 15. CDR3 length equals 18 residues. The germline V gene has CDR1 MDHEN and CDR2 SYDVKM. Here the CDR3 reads CASSSLGQAGVPTDTQYF. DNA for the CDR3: TGTGCCAGCAGTTCCCTTGGACAGGCTGGAGTGCCCACAGATACGCAGTATTTT.

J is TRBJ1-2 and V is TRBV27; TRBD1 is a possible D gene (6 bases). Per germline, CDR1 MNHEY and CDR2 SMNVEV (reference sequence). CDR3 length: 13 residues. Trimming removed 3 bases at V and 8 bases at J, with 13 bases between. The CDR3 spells CASSFRQGLGYTF. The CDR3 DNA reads TGTGCCAGCAGTTTCCGCCAGGGGTTAGGCTACACCTTC.

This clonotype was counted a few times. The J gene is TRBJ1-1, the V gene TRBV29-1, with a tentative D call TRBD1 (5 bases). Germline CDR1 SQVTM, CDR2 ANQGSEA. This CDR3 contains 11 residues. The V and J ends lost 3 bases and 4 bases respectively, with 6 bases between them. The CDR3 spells CSVEGGTEAFF. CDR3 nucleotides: TGCAGCGTTGAGGGGGGCACTGAAGCTTTCTTT.

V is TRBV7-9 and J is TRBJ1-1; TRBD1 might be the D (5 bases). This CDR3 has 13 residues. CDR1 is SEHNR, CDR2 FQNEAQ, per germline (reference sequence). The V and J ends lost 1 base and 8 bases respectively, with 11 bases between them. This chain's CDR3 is CASSLEFGGEAFF. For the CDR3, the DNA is TGTGCCAGCAGCTTAGAATTTGGGGGAGAAGCTTTCTTT. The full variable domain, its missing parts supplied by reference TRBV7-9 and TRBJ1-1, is DTGVSQNPRHKITKRGQNVTFRCDPISEHNRLYWYRQTLGQGPEFLTYFQNEAQLEKSRLLSDRFSAERPKGSFSTLEIQRTEQGDSAMYLCASSLEFGGEAFFGQGTRLTVV.

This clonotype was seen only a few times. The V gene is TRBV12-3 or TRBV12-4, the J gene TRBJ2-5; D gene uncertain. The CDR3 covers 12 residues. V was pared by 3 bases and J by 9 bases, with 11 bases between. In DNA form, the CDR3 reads TGTGCCAGCAGTTTTGGCGCTGGGGCCCAGTACTTC. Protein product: CASSFGAGAQYF.

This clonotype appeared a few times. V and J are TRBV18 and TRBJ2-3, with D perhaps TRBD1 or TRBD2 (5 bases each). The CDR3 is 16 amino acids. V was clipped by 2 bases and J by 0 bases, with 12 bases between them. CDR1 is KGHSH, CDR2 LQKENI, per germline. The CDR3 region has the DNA TGTGCCAGCTCACCAGACGGGGCAGGAAGCACAGATACGCAGTATTTT. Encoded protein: CASSPDGAGSTDTQYF.

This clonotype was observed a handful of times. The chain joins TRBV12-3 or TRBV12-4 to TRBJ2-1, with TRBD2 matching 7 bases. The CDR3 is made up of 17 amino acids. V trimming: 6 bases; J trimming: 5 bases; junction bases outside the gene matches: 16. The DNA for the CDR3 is TGTGCCAGCAGCTTAAGAGGCGTCGGGACTAAGAACAATGAGCAGTTCTTC. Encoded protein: CASSLRGVGTKNNEQFF.

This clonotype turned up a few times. The CDR3, as DNA: TGTGCCTGGAGTGTACCGGGGTGGGGAGAAAAACTGTTTTTT. It specifies CAWSVPGWGEKLFF. J is TRBJ1-4 and V is TRBV30; no clear D. Trimming pared 0 bases from V and 8 bases from J, leaving 13 bases between. CDR3 length: 14 amino acids. Germline V gene sequence: CDR1 GTSNPN, CDR2 SVGIG (reference sequence).

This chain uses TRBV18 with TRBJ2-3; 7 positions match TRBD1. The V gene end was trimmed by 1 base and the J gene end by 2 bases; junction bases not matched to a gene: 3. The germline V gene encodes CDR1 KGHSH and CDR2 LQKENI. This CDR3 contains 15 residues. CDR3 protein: CASSPQGAITDTQYF. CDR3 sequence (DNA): TGTGCCAGCTCACCACAGGGGGCGATCACAGATACGCAGTATTTT. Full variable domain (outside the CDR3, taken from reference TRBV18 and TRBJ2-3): NAGVMQNPRHLVRRRGQEARLRCSPMKGHSHVYWYRQLPEEGLKFMVYLQKENIIDESGMPKERFSAEFPKEGPSILRIQQVVRGDSAAYFCASSPQGAITDTQYFGPGTRLTVL.

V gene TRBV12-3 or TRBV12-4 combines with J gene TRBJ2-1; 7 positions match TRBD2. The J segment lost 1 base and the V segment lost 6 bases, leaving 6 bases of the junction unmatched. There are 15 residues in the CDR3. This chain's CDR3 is CASSLTSASYNEQFF. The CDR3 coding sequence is TGTGCCAGCAGCCTAACTAGCGCGTCCTACAATGAGCAGTTCTTC.

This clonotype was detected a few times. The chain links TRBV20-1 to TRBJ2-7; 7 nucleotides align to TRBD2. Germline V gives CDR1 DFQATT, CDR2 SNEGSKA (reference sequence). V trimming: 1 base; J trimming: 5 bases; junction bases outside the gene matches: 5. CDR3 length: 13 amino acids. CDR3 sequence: CSARVPGLDEQYF. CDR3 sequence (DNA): TGCAGTGCTAGAGTCCCAGGACTAGACGAGCAGTACTTC.

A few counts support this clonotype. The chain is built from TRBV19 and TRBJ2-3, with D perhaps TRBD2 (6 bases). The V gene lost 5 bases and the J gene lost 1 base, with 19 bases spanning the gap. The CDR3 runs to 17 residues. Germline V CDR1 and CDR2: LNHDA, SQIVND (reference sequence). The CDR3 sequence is CASSADSRGGGTDTQYF. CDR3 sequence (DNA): TGTGCCAGTAGTGCGGACTCGAGAGGCGGGGGCACAGATACGCAGTATTTT.

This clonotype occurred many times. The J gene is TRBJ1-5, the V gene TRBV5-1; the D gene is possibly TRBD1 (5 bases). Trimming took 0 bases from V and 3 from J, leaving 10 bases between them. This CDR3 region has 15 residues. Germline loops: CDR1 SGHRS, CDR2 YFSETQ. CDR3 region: CASSLDPGVNQPQHF. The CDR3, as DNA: TGCGCCAGCAGCTTGGATCCGGGGGTCAATCAGCCCCAGCATTTT. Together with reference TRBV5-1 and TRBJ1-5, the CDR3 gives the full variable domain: KAGVTQTPRYLIKTRGQQVTLSCSPISGHRSVSWYQQTPGQGLQFLFEYFSETQRNKGNFPGRFSGRQFSNSRSEMNVSTLELGDSALYLCASSLDPGVNQPQHFGDGTRLSIL.

The DNA of the CDR3 is TGTGCCAGCAGCTTATACGGGATGATACTGACCGGGGAGCTGTTTTTT. Its protein product is CASSLYGMILTGELFF. V usage is TRBV7-2 and J usage is TRBJ2-2, with D possibly TRBD2 on 5 matching bases. The CDR3 covers 16 residues. The V end was cut by 2 bases, the J end by 5 bases, with 15 bases between. From germline, CDR1 is SGHTA and CDR2 FQGNSA.

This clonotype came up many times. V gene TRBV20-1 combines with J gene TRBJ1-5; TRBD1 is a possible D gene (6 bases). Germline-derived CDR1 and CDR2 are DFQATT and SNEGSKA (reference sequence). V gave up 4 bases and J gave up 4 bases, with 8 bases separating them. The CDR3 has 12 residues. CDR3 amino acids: CSAKRGNQPQHF. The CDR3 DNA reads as TGCAGTGCTAAAAGGGGGAATCAGCCCCAGCATTTT.